These 20 T cell receptor beta chains were all obtained from the same sample, sequenced in a study of neurological immune-mediated disorders. From the 5' RACE reads, TCRdb called clonotypes with MiXCR, one entry per CDR3 protein. The table lists around 50,000 distinct CDR3 sequences, more than 3.5% of them singletons. Sequencing used PBMCs. These TCRs come from a man aged 55-75 years with multiple sclerosis.

This clonotype was observed a single time. A junction end diverges from the germline sequence, so it may reflect a read error. The chain has TRBV7-8 and TRBJ2-1, with D tentatively TRBD1 (6 bases). CDR1 and CDR2 from the germline V gene are SGHVS and FQNEAQ. This CDR3 is 14 amino acids long. CDR3 protein: CASSLNRETNEQIF. In DNA, the CDR3 is TGTGCCAGCAGCTTAAACAGGGAGACGAATGAGCAGATCTTC.

This clonotype occurred many times. The CDR3 nucleotides read TGCAGTGCTTCCCGGACAGGGGCGGCCTATGGCTACACCTTC. It specifies CSASRTGAAYGYTF. V and J are TRBV20-1 and TRBJ1-2; 9 bases match TRBD1. Germline V CDR1 and CDR2: DFQATT, SNEGSKA (reference sequence). The CDR3 covers 14 residues. Trimming took 5 bases from V and 4 from J; bases not matched to a gene: 8.

A few counts support this clonotype. The chain couples TRBV7-3 to TRBJ2-2; 8 nucleotides line up with TRBD1. CDR1 is SGHTA, CDR2 FQGTGA, per germline. Trimming took 2 bases from V and 5 from J; bases not matched to a gene: 1. This CDR3 has 14 amino acids. CDR3 protein: CASSLQGATGELFF. The CDR3 nucleotides are TGTGCCAGCAGCTTACAGGGGGCAACCGGGGAGCTGTTTTTT.

This clonotype was seen ten or more times. The rearrangement links TRBV7-6 to TRBJ2-3; 8 bases are shared with TRBD2. V shed 5 bases and J 2 bases; nucleotides not matched to a gene: 6. CDR3 length equals 15 residues. Germline CDR1 reads SGHVS; CDR2 reads FNYEAQ. CDR3 coding DNA: TGTGCCAGCAGCGCGCGGGGGGCCTACACAGATACGCAGTATTTT. Protein sequence: CASSARGAYTDTQYF.

Of note for this clonotype: Just one base apart from a much larger clone, this may be a read error. V usage is TRBV5-1 and J usage is TRBJ2-7; the D gene is possibly TRBD2 (6 bases). The V gene lost 0 bases and the J gene lost 4 bases, with 11 bases spanning the gap. Germline CDR1 reads SGHRS; CDR2 reads YFSETQ. The CDR3 has 14 amino acids. The CDR3 DNA is TGCGCCAGCAGCTTGGACGGGAGAGTGTACGAGCAGTACTTC. Amino acid sequence: CASSLDGRVYEQYF.

The table lists this clonotype with many counts. The chain is built from TRBV20-1 and TRBJ2-7; D possibly corresponds to TRBD1 (6 bases). CDR1 and CDR2 (germline): DFQATT, SNEGSKA (reference sequence). The CDR3 consists of 15 residues. Trimming pared 5 bases from V and 6 bases from J, leaving 23 bases between. The CDR3 spells CSALGQSPHLGEQYF. The DNA of the CDR3 is TGCAGTGCTCTCGGACAGTCCCCACACCTCGGCGAGCAGTACTTC.

Ten or more counts support this clonotype. The gene calls are TRBV18 and TRBJ2-7, with 12 bases fitting TRBD1. The CDR3 has 14 amino acids. Germline CDR1 is KGHSH and CDR2 is LQKENI. V was pared by 4 bases and J by 6 bases, with 4 bases of the junction left unmatched. CDR3 amino acids: CASSQGTGGGEQYF. As DNA, the CDR3 is TGTGCCAGCTCACAGGGGACAGGGGGCGGCGAGCAGTACTTC.

This clonotype was observed many times. One junction end disagrees with the germline gene, perhaps due to a read error. The chain combines TRBV27 with TRBJ2-2; 12 bases are shared with TRBD2. The CDR3 has 15 amino acids. Germline V gives CDR1 MNHEY, CDR2 SMNVEV (reference sequence). The CDR3 DNA follows: TGTGCCAGCACCCAGACTAGCGGGAGCACCAGGGAGCTGTTTTTT. Its protein product is CASTQTSGSTRELFF.

The table lists this clonotype with many counts. The chain carries TRBV5-1 and TRBJ2-3, with D uncertain. Trimming removed 1 base from V and 1 base from J, with 10 bases in between. The germline V gene has CDR1 SGHRS and CDR2 YFSETQ. The CDR3 length is 15 residues. The CDR3 nucleotides are TGCGCCAGCAGCTTGATTCCACTCGGCACAGATACGCAGTATTTT. Amino acid sequence: CASSLIPLGTDTQYF.

This clonotype has a count of ten or more. The chain has TRBV9 and TRBJ2-7; 13 bases map to TRBD2. Germline CDR1 and CDR2: SGDLS and YYNGEE. J lost 2 bases, V lost 4 bases, and 3 bases had no gene match. The CDR3 spans 15 residues. This CDR3 reads CASSPGLAGTYEQYF. As DNA, the CDR3 is TGTGCCAGCAGCCCGGGACTAGCGGGGACCTACGAGCAGTACTTC.

Many counts were recorded for this clonotype. The chain joins TRBV4-2 to TRBJ2-7, with 8 bases identical to TRBD1. Per the germline V gene, CDR1 is LGHNA and CDR2 is YNFKEQ. Trimming removed 5 bases from V and 2 bases from J; junction bases left unmatched: 14. The CDR3 length is 17 residues. The CDR3 DNA follows: TGTGCCAGCAGCGAAAGGACAGGGACCTTCAATCCCTACGAGCAGTACTTC. It yields the protein CASSERTGTFNPYEQYF.

The chain couples TRBV3-1 to TRBJ1-5; D is unresolved. This CDR3 is built from 15 residues. The ends were cut back, 1 base at V and 0 bases at J, with 7 bases in the middle. CDR1 is LGHDT and CDR2 is YNNKEL in the germline V gene (reference sequence). The CDR3 coding sequence is TGTGCCAGCAGCCAAGGGCCTTATAGCAATCAGCCCCAGCATTTT. It specifies CASSQGPYSNQPQHF.

In its sample, this clonotype was seen many times. This chain connects TRBV20-1 to TRBJ2-3; 10 bases agree with TRBD1. This CDR3 contains 17 residues. J was trimmed by 4 bases and V by 1 base; bases with no gene match: 11. Germline assignment: CDR1 DFQATT and CDR2 SNEGSKA (reference sequence). CDR3 loop: CSARVSGRDRGPDTQYF. The CDR3 nucleotides are TGCAGTGCTAGAGTGTCCGGGAGGGACAGGGGACCAGATACGCAGTATTTT.

This clonotype was recorded a few times. The V gene is TRBV20-1, the J gene TRBJ2-7, with 8 positions matching TRBD2. Trimming took 3 bases from V and 3 from J; bases not matched to a gene: 7. Germline V CDR1 and CDR2: DFQATT, SNEGSKA (reference sequence). This CDR3 region has 14 residues. This CDR3 reads CSARKLAGIYEQYF. The CDR3 region has the DNA TGCAGTGCTAGGAAGCTAGCGGGTATCTACGAGCAGTACTTC.

This clonotype was seen at least ten times. The chain couples TRBV5-1 to TRBJ1-6, with D possibly matching TRBD1 (5 bases). This CDR3 spans 13 amino acids. From germline, CDR1 is SGHRS and CDR2 YFSETQ. The V end was cut by 6 bases, the J end by 10 bases, with 14 bases between. CDR3 DNA: TGCGCCAGCAAAGTTTCTGGGGACTCACCCCTCCACTTT. Residues: CASKVSGDSPLHF.

This chain uses TRBV5-1 with TRBJ1-1; tentative D call: TRBD1 (6 bases). Germline values: CDR1 SGHRS, CDR2 YFSETQ. The CDR3 runs to 16 residues. V was cut by 4 bases and J by 5 bases, with 21 bases left in between. The CDR3 coding sequence is TGCGCCAGCAGCACAGGGACAACGATACTAAGTACTGAAGCTTTCTTT. Protein sequence: CASSTGTTILSTEAFF.

This clonotype was counted at least ten times. As DNA, the CDR3 is TGCAGTGCTCCCCGGGGGAACACTGAAGCTTTCTTT. This sequence encodes CSAPRGNTEAFF. V is TRBV20-1 and J is TRBJ1-1, with D uncertain. Germline values: CDR1 DFQATT, CDR2 SNEGSKA (reference sequence). V was trimmed by 5 bases and J by 1 base, leaving 8 bases between them. CDR3 length: 12 residues.

The table lists this clonotype with many counts. The chain uses TRBV2 and TRBJ2-3, with 12 bases lining up with TRBD2. The CDR3 sequence is 13 residues long. Germline CDR1 reads SNHLY; CDR2 reads FYNNEI. Germline trimming cut 7 bases from V and 5 bases from J; bases unmatched to any gene: 1. CDR3: CASTSGREDTQYF. For the CDR3, the DNA is TGTGCCAGCACTAGCGGGAGGGAAGATACGCAGTATTTT.

This clonotype was detected many times. The chain has TRBV18 and TRBJ1-3; D is unclear. This CDR3 is 15 amino acids long. The germline CDR1 and CDR2 sequences are KGHSH and LQKENI. V lost 3 bases and J lost 4, with 13 bases in between. CDR3 in amino acids: CASSPAPGFGNTIYF. CDR3 nucleotide sequence: TGTGCCAGCTCACCCGCACCGGGGTTCGGAAACACCATATATTTT.

This clonotype was seen many times. The chain employs TRBV7-2 and TRBJ2-1, with D unresolved. The CDR3 consists of 16 residues. Trimming took off 1 base at V and 7 bases at J, with 17 bases between the two ends. In germline, CDR1 is SGHTA, CDR2 FQGNSA. The CDR3 nucleotides read TGTGCCAGCAGCTTAGAGGTCAGTGCATGGAGTAATGAGCAGTTCTTC. This sequence encodes CASSLEVSAWSNEQFF.